The 21 T cell receptor beta chains below come from one sample, sequenced in a study of long-term antiretroviral therapy in people with HIV. Version v3.0 of the immunoSEQ assay ran at survey level. Clones were sequenced by immunoSEQ multiplex PCR, and TCRdb holds only the in-frame ones, with some missing. Here the sample spans around 27,000 clones, about 85% being singletons. Specimen: unsorted PBMCs, collected 3 years after starting antiretroviral therapy. The origin of the receptors is a man aged 35 to 55 with HIV.

The chain combines TRBV5-1 with TRBJ1-4; TRBD1 matches at 7 bases. The V segment lost 4 bases and the J segment 0 bases; nucleotides outside the gene matches: 18. The V gene's germline CDR1 is SGHRS and CDR2 YFSETQ. The CDR3 spans 20 residues. For the CDR3, the DNA is TGCGCCAGCAGCCCGGGACAGCTTATGGACCTTCTAACAACTAATGAAAAACTGTTTTTT. This encodes CASSPGQLMDLLTTNEKLFF.

CDR3 sequence reads: CASSLTSTRGSNQPQHF. The CDR3 DNA is TGTGCCAGCAGTTTAACCTCCACCCGAGGTAGCAATCAGCCCCAGCATTTT. The rearrangement joins TRBV27 to TRBJ1-5, with D unresolved. The V gene lost 2 bases and the J gene lost 0 bases, with 14 bases spanning the gap. Germline assignment: CDR1 MNHEY and CDR2 SMNVEV (reference sequence). This CDR3 is 17 amino acids long.

This clone showed up just once. The chain combines TRBV6-5 with TRBJ1-5, with D hard to call. The V gene lost 0 bases and the J gene lost 3 bases, with 6 bases spanning the gap. From germline, CDR1 is MNHEY and CDR2 SVGAGI. The CDR3 has 14 residues. The CDR3 region has the DNA TGTGCCAGCAGTTACTCGCGGGTCAATCAGCCCCAGCATTTT. Its protein product is CASSYSRVNQPQHF.

Here the CDR3 DNA reads TGTGCCAGCAGTTTATCGTCACAGTATAATTCACCCCTCCACTTT. Protein sequence: CASSLSSQYNSPLHF. The chain is built from TRBV27 and TRBJ1-6; D gene uncertain. V was clipped by 0 bases and J by 4 bases, with 7 bases between them. The CDR3 is made up of 15 amino acids. Germline assignment: CDR1 MNHEY and CDR2 SMNVEV (reference sequence).

The chain is built from TRBV5-5 and TRBJ1-1; no firm D call. Between the trimmed V and J ends, which lost 0 bases and 1 base, there was a span of 10 bases. The germline CDR1 and CDR2 sequences are SGHKS and YYEKEE (reference sequence). The CDR3 is 15 residues long. CDR3 in amino acids: CASSLVGGWNTEAFF. Here the CDR3 DNA reads TGTGCCAGCAGCTTGGTTGGAGGATGGAACACTGAAGCTTTCTTT.

The chain is built from TRBV5-5 and TRBJ2-3, with D uncertain. The length of the CDR3 is 14 residues. V lost 5 bases and J lost 0, with 10 bases in between. Germline values: CDR1 SGHKS, CDR2 YYEKEE (reference sequence). The CDR3 DNA reads as TGTGCCAGCAGACTCCGATCTAGCACAGATACGCAGTATTTT. It is translated as CASRLRSSTDTQYF. The whole variable domain, remainder taken from reference TRBV5-5 and TRBJ2-3, is DAGVTQSPTHLIKTRGQQVTLRCSPISGHKSVSWYQQVLGQGPQFIFQYYEKEERGRGNFPDRFSARQFPNYSSELNVNALLLGDSALYLCASRLRSSTDTQYFGPGTRLTVL.

CDR3 amino acids: CASSYRTQTYGYTF. In DNA form, the CDR3 reads TGCGCCAGCAGCTATCGGACGCAAACCTATGGCTACACCTTC. V usage is TRBV5-1 and J usage is TRBJ1-2; D not resolved. Between the trimmed V and J ends, which lost 3 bases and 4 bases, there was a span of 13 bases. From germline, CDR1 is SGHRS and CDR2 YFSETQ. This CDR3 spans 14 amino acids.

This chain connects TRBV11-2 to TRBJ1-2, with 7 bases fitting TRBD1. Germline V lookup: CDR1 SGHAT, CDR2 FQNNGV. CDR3 length: 16 residues. Unmatched junction bases numbered 8, after V lost 0 bases and J lost 4 bases. The DNA for the CDR3 is TGTGCCAGCAGCTTAGACAAAGACAGGGTCAGCTATGGCTACACCTTC. The encoded protein is CASSLDKDRVSYGYTF.

In its sample, this clone was seen once. The rearrangement links TRBV6-5 to TRBJ1-5; maybe TRBD1 (6 bases). Germline V gene sequence: CDR1 MNHEY, CDR2 SVGAGI. The V gene lost 6 bases and the J gene lost 9 bases, with 18 bases spanning the gap. CDR3 length equals 14 residues. The chain's CDR3 is CASSLDGGPAPQHF. The CDR3 DNA follows: TGTGCCAGCAGCTTAGACGGGGGGCCCGCGCCCCAGCATTTT.

This clone was observed a few times. This chain connects TRBV5-1 to TRBJ2-7; no clear D gene. The CDR3 covers 12 residues. Germline V lookup: CDR1 SGHRS, CDR2 YFSETQ. V gave up 5 bases and J gave up 1 base, with 7 bases separating them. CDR3 in amino acids: CASRRDSYEQYF. Written as DNA, the CDR3 is TGCGCCAGCAGAAGGGATTCCTACGAGCAGTACTTC.

This clone has only one observation. This chain uses TRBV4-1 with TRBJ2-7, with 7 bases matching TRBD1. V shed 5 bases and J 7 bases; nucleotides not matched to a gene: 17. Per the germline V gene, CDR1 is MGHRA and CDR2 is YSYEKL. The CDR3 length is 16 residues. CDR3 amino acids: CASSKTLGTEGIEQYF. In DNA, the CDR3 is TGCGCCAGCAGCAAGACCCTTGGGACAGAGGGGATTGAGCAGTACTTC.

The chain employs TRBV13 and TRBJ2-3; 8 bases map to TRBD2. Germline CDR1 PRHDT, CDR2 FYEKMQ (reference sequence). CDR3 length equals 19 residues. V was clipped by 5 bases and J by 3 bases; unmatched bases: 19. The CDR3 protein is CASSTPPLAGGSGTDTQYF. The CDR3 nucleotides read TGTGCCAGCAGCACGCCACCCCTCGCGGGGGGTAGCGGAACAGATACGCAGTATTTT.

This clone came up a few times. This chain uses TRBV28 with TRBJ2-1; a possible D gene is TRBD1 (5 bases). The germline V and J ends were trimmed by 6 bases and 4 bases, with 7 bases remaining between them. Germline V gene lookup returns CDR1 MDHEN and CDR2 SYDVKM. CDR3 length equals 12 residues. CDR3 sequence reads: CASSRQYNEQFF. The CDR3 DNA reads as TGTGCCAGCAGCCGACAGTACAATGAGCAGTTCTTC.

In nucleotides, the CDR3 is TGTGCCAGTAGTATGAGGCACACAGGGGGCGAAGCAGATACGCAGTATTTT. Protein sequence: CASSMRHTGGEADTQYF. The rearrangement links TRBV19 to TRBJ2-3; 9 bases align to TRBD1. J gave up 4 bases and V 3 bases, and 11 bases lay outside the gene matches. The CDR3 totals 17 residues. Germline V gives CDR1 LNHDA, CDR2 SQIVND (reference sequence).

This clone was found a few times. This chain links TRBV7-8 with TRBJ2-7; TRBD1 matches at 9 bases. The CDR3 extends over 15 amino acids. Unmatched junction bases numbered 8, after V lost 5 bases and J lost 3 bases. Looked up from germline, CDR1 is SGHVS and CDR2 is FQNEAQ. CDR3 amino acids: CASSLGQGEFYEQYF. The CDR3 DNA is TGTGCCAGCAGCCTGGGACAGGGCGAGTTCTACGAGCAGTACTTC.

The table lists this clone with a few counts. The chain employs TRBV7-6 and TRBJ2-7; 8 nucleotides line up with TRBD1. V gave up 2 bases and J gave up 4 bases; unmatched junction bases: 7. The V gene's germline CDR1 is SGHVS and CDR2 FNYEAQ. The CDR3 extends over 15 amino acids. CDR3 DNA sequence: TGTGCCAGCAGCTTAACCGGGACAGGAGTTTACGAGCAGTACTTC. Translated: CASSLTGTGVYEQYF.

This chain joins TRBV5-1 and TRBJ1-1; 9 bases are a match to TRBD1. The CDR3 is 14 residues long. V shed 2 bases, J shed 5 bases, and the junction held 4 bases outside the gene matches. Germline CDR1 and CDR2: SGHRS and YFSETQ. The CDR3 DNA is TGCGCCAGCAGCTTAAGGACAGGGGTGACTGAAGCTTTCTTT. This codes for CASSLRTGVTEAFF.

In this sample, this clone turned up once. This rearrangement joins TRBV4-1 to TRBJ2-7, with TRBD2 identical over 7 bases. CDR3 size: 15 residues. J lost 2 bases, V lost 2 bases, and 6 bases had no gene match. From germline, CDR1 is MGHRA and CDR2 YSYEKL. The CDR3 coding sequence is TGCGCCAGCAGCCAACCAGCGGGGATGCCCTACGAGCAGTACTTC. Translating gives CASSQPAGMPYEQYF.

There are a few counts of this clone. The chain combines TRBV7-9 with TRBJ2-2; D not certain. V lost 7 bases to trimming and J lost 0 bases, with 21 bases between them. The CDR3 is 18 residues long. Germline-derived CDR1 and CDR2 are SEHNR and FQNEAQ (reference sequence). The chain's CDR3 is CASNYPKGGAANTGELFF. CDR3 in DNA: TGTGCCAGCAATTACCCCAAGGGCGGAGCCGCGAACACCGGGGAGCTGTTTTTT.

The chain uses TRBV10-3 and TRBJ2-2; D possibly uses TRBD1 or TRBD2 (5 bases each). The germline gives CDR1 ENHRY, CDR2 SYGVKD. CDR3 size: 12 residues. V gave up 11 bases and J gave up 6 bases, with 13 bases separating them. The CDR3 sequence is CAAGTASGELFF. As DNA, the CDR3 is TGTGCCGCCGGGACCGCGTCCGGGGAGCTGTTTTTT.

The chain is built from TRBV11-2 and TRBJ2-3; TRBD1 matches 10 bases. V dropped 4 bases and J dropped 4; count of bases not matched to a gene: 2. CDR1 and CDR2 from the germline V gene are SGHAT and FQNNGV. This CDR3 spans 14 amino acids. Written as DNA, the CDR3 is TGTGCCAGCAGCTGGGACAGGGGTCCAGATACGCAGTATTTT. Translating it yields CASSWDRGPDTQYF.